The clone carrying this T cell receptor beta chain was counted once. Under the authors' procedure: It was from reference gene primer amplification that nucleated cell counts were estimated. The table came from immunoSEQ multiplex PCR; TCRdb's copy has only in-frame clones and leaves some out. The V and J calls and the clone size are those of that table, but D and trimming were determined from the DNA. Of about 11,000 clones detected, approximately 87% appear once; the ten largest clones hold approximately 11%. The sample is drawn from a study of blood T cell repertoires in COVID-19. Overall study context: Sites in the United States, Italy and Spain provided acute and convalescent COVID-19 samples. T cells, B-cell-depleted T cells, or PBMCs supplied cDNA or gDNA.

V shed 4 bases and J 7 bases; nucleotides not matched to a gene: 8. Germline V gene data show CDR1 as MDHEN and CDR2 as SYDVKM. The CDR3 has 16 amino acids. This receptor was taken from a human donor in a cohort sampled during active COVID-19. The chain recombines TRBV28 with TRBJ2-4, with 12 bases fitting TRBD2. The sequenced material came from peripheral blood. The CDR3 nucleotides are TGTGCCAGCAGTTCCTTACTAGCGGGAGGCTACAACATTCAGTACTTC. This translates into CASSSLLAGGYNIQYF. The full variable domain, its missing parts supplied by reference TRBV28 and TRBJ2-4, is DVKVTQSSRYLVKRTGEKVFLECVQDMDHENMFWYRQDPGLGLRLIYFSYDVKMKEKGDIPEGYSVSREKKERFSLILESASTNQTSMYLCASSSLLAGGYNIQYFGAGTRLSVL.